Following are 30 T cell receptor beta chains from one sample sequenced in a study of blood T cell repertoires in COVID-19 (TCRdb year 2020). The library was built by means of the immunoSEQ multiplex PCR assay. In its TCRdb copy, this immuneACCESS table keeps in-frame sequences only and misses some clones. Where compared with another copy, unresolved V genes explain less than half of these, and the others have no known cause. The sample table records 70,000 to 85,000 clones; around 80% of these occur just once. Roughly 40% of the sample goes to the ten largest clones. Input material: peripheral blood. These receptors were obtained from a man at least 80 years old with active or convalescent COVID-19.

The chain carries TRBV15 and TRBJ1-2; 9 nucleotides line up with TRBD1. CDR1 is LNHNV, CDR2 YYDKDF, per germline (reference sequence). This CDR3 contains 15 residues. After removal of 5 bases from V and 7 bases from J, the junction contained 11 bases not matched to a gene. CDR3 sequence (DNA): TGTGCCACCAGCGGTTCGGGACAGGGCGGTGGTGGCTACACCTTC. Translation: CATSGSGQGGGGYTF.

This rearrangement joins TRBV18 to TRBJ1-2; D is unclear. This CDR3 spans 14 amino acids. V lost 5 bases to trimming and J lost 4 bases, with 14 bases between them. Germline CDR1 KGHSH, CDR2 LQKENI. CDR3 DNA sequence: TGTGCCAGCTCATCTGGGGAGGGTGGCTATGGCTACACCTTC. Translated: CASSSGEGGYGYTF.

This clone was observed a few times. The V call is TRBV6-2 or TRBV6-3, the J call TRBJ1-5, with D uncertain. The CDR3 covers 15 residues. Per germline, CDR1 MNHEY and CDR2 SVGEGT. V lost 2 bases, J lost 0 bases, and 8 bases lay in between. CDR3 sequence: CASSYGGVSNQPQHF. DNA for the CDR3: TGTGCCAGCAGTTACGGCGGCGTTAGCAATCAGCCCCAGCATTTT.

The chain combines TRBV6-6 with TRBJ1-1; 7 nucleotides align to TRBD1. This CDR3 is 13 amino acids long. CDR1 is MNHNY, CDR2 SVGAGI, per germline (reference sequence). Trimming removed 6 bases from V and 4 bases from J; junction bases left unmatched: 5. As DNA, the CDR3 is TGTGCCAGCAGCCAGGGGGGCGGCACTGAAGCTTTCTTT. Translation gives CASSQGGGTEAFF.

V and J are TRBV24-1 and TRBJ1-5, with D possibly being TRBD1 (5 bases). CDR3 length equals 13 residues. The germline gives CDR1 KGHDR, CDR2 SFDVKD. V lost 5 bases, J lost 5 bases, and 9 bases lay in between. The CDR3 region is CATSGLQDQPQHF. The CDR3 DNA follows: TGTGCCACCAGTGGCCTACAGGATCAGCCCCAGCATTTT.

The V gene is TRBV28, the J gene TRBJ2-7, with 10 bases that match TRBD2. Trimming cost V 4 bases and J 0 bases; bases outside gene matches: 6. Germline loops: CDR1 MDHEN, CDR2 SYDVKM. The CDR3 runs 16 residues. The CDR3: CASSSILAGYSYEQYF. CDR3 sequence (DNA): TGTGCCAGCAGTTCAATACTAGCGGGATACTCCTACGAGCAGTACTTC.

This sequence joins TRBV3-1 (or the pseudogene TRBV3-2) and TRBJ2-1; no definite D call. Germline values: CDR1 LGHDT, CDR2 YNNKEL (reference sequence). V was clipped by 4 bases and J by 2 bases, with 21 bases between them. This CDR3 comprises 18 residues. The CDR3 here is CASSRTRGSLGAYNEQFF. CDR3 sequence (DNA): TGTGCCAGCAGCCGAACGCGCGGATCCCTAGGAGCCTACAATGAGCAGTTCTTC.

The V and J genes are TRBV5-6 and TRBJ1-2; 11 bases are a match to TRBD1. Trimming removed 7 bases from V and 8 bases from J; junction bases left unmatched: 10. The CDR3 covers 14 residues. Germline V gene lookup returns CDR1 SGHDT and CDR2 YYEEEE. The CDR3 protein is CASARGQGASGYTF. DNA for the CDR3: TGTGCCAGCGCTCGTGGACAGGGGGCATCGGGCTACACCTTC.

CDR3 sequence reads: CASSSFTAGGGASYEQYF. In nucleotides, the CDR3 is TGTGCCAGCAGCTCTTTTACCGCCGGGGGGGGAGCGTCCTACGAGCAGTACTTC. The rearrangement uses TRBV7-6 and TRBJ2-7, with 8 bases matching TRBD2. This CDR3 comprises 18 residues. Germline V lookup: CDR1 SGHVS, CDR2 FNYEAQ. V shed 4 bases, J shed 1 base, and the junction held 15 bases outside the gene matches.

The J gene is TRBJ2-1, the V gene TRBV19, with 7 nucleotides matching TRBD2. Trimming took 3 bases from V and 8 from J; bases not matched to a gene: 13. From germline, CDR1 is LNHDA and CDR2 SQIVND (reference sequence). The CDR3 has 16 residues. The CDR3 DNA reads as TGTGCCAGTAGTATTTGGGCGGGAGACCTTAGGGATGAGCAGTTCTTC. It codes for CASSIWAGDLRDEQFF.

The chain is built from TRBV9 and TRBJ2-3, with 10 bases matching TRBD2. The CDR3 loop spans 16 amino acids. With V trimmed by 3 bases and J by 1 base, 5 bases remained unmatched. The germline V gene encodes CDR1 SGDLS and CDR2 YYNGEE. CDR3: CASSANLAGGTDTQYF. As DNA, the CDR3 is TGTGCCAGCAGCGCAAACCTAGCGGGGGGCACAGATACGCAGTATTTT.

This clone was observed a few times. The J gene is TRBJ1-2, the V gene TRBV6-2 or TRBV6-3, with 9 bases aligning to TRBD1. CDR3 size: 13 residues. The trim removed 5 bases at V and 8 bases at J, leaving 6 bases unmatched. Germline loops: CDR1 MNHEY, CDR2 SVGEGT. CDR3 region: CASSPNRGRGYTF. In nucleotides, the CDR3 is TGTGCCAGCAGTCCAAACAGGGGGCGAGGCTACACCTTC.

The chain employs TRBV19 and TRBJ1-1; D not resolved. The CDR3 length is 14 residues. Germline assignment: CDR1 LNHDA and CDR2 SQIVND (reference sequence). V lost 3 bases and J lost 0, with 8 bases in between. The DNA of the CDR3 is TGTGCCAGTAGTATTGGGAGCATGAACACTGAAGCTTTCTTT. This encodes CASSIGSMNTEAFF.

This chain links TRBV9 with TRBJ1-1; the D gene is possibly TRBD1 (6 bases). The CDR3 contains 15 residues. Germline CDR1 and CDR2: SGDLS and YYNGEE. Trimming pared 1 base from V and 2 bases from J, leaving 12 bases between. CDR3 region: CASSVSWGHNTEAFF. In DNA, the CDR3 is TGTGCCAGCAGCGTATCCTGGGGGCATAACACTGAAGCTTTCTTT.

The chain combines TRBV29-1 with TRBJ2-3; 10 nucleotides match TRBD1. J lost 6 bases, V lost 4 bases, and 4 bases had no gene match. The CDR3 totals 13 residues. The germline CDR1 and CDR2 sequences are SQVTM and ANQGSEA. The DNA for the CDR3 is TGCAGCGTTGCGGGACAGGGGCCCGATACGCAGTATTTT. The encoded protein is CSVAGQGPDTQYF.

This chain's CDR3 is CASSQDLVSRGSPLHF. Written as DNA, the CDR3 is TGTGCCAGCAGCCAAGATCTGGTGTCGCGTGGTTCACCCCTCCACTTT. V and J are TRBV3-1 (or the pseudogene TRBV3-2) and TRBJ1-6; D is unclear. Germline lookup yields CDR1 LGHDT and CDR2 YNNKEL (reference sequence). The CDR3 is 16 residues long. Trimming stripped 0 bases from V and 9 bases from J, with 15 bases between.

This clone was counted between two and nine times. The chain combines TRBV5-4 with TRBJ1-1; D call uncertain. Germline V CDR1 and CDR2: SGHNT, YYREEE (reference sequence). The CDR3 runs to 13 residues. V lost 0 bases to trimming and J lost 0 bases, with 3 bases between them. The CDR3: CASSLAVNTEAFF. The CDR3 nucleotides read TGTGCCAGCAGCTTGGCGGTGAACACTGAAGCTTTCTTT.

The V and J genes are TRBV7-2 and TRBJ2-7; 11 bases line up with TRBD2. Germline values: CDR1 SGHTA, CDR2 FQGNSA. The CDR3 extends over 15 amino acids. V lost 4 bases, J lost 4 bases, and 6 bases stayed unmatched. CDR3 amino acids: CASSSPLAGGYEQYF. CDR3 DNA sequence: TGTGCCAGCAGCTCCCCGTTAGCGGGAGGGTACGAGCAGTACTTC.

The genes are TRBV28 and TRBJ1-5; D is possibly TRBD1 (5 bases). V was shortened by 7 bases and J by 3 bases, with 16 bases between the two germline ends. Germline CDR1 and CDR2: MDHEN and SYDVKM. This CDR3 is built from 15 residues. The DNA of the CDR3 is TGTGCCAGCAACTCACCCCAGGGATTCAATCAGCCCCAGCATTTT. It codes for CASNSPQGFNQPQHF.

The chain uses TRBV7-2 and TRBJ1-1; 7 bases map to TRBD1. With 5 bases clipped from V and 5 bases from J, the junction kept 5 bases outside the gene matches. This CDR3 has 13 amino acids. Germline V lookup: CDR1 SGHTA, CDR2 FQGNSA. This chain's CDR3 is CASSGDSRTEAFF. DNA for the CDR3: TGTGCCAGCAGCGGGGACAGTCGGACTGAAGCTTTCTTT.

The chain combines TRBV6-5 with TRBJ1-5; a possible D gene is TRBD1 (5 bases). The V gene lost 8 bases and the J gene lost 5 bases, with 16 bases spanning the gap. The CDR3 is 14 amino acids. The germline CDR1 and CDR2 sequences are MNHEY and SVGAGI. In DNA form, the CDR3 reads TGTGCCAGCGGTAGGGGCAATCTCGATCAGCCCCAGCATTTT. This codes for CASGRGNLDQPQHF.

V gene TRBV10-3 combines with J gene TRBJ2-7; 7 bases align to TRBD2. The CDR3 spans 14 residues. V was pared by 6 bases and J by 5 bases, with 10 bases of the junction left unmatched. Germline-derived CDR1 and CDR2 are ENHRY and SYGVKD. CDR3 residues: CAIRGGEWAHEQYF. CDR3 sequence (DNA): TGTGCCATCAGGGGGGGGGAATGGGCTCACGAGCAGTACTTC.

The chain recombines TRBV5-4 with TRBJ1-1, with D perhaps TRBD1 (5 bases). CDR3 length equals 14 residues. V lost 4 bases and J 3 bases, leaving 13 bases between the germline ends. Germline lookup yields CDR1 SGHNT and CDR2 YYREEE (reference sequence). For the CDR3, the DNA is TGTGCCAGCAGCCCGACCCCAGGGTACACTGAAGCTTTCTTT. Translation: CASSPTPGYTEAFF.

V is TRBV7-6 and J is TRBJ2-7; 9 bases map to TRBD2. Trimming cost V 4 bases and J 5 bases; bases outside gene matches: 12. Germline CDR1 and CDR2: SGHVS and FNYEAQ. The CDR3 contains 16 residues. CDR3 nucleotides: TGTGCCAGCAGCTCCCAGGGGCGGCGGGAGGGTAACGAGCAGTACTTC. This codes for CASSSQGRREGNEQYF. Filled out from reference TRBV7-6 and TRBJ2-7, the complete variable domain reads GAGVSQSPRYKVTKRGQDVALRCDPISGHVSLYWYRQALGQGPEFLTYFNYEAQQDKSGLPNDRFSAERPEGSISTLTIQRTEQRDSAMYRCASSSQGRREGNEQYFGPGTRLTVT.

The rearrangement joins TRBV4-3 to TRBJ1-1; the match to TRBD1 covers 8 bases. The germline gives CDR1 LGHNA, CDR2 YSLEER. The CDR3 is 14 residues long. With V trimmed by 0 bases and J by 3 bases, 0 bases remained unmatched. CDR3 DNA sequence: TGCGCCAGCAGCCAAGAGGACAGGGACACTGAAGCTTTCTTT. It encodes CASSQEDRDTEAFF.

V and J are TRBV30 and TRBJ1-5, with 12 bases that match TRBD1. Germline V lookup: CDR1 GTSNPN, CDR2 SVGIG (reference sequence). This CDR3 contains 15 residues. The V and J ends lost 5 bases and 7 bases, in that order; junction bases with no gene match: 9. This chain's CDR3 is CAWDRGQGARQPQHF. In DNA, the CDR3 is TGTGCCTGGGACCGGGGACAGGGGGCGAGACAGCCCCAGCATTTT.

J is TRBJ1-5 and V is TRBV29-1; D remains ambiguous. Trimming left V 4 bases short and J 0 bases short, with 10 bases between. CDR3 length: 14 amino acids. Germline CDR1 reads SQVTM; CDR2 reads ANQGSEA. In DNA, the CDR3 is TGCAGCGTTGCACTCACCAATAGCAATCAGCCCCAGCATTTT. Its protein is CSVALTNSNQPQHF. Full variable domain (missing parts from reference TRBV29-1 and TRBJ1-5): SAVISQKPSRDICQRGTSLTIQCQVDSQVTMMFWYRQQPGQSLTLIATANQGSEATYESGFVIDKFPISRPNLTFSTLTVSNMSPEDSSIYLCSVALTNSNQPQHFGDGTRLSIL.

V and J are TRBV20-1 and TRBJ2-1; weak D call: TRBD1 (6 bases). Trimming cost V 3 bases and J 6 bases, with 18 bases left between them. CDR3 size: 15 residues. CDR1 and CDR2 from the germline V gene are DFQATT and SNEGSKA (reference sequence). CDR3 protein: CSASWAQGRLNEQFF. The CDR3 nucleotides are TGCAGTGCTAGTTGGGCCCAGGGGCGACTCAATGAGCAGTTCTTC.

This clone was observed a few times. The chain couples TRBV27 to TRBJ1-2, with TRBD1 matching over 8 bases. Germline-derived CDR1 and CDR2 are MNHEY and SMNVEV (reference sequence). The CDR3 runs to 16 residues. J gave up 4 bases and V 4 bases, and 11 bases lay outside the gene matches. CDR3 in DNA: TGTGCCAGCAGTTACGCGCGCACAGGGGGTCTCTATGGCTACACCTTC. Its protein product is CASSYARTGGLYGYTF.

The CDR3 spells CASSLGGGSPVGYTF. The CDR3, as DNA: TGTGCCAGCAGCTTAGGGGGGGGCAGTCCTGTAGGCTACACCTTC. This chain connects TRBV7-2 to TRBJ1-2; maybe TRBD1 (6 bases). V was trimmed by 1 base and J by 8 bases, leaving 17 bases between them. Per the germline V gene, CDR1 is SGHTA and CDR2 is FQGNSA. The CDR3 is 15 residues long. Looking up the rest from reference TRBV7-2 and TRBJ1-2 gives the full variable domain: GAGVSQSPSNKVTEKGKDVELRCDPISGHTALYWYRQSLGQGLEFLIYFQGNSAPDKSGLPSDRFSAERTGGSVSTLTIQRTQQEDSAVYLCASSLGGGSPVGYTFGSGTRLTVV.